Following are 29 T cell receptor beta chains from one sample sequenced in a study of cytomegalovirus exposure and HLA in healthy donors. This PCR relied on a set of 60 Vbeta primers and 13 Jbeta primers. The table came from immunoSEQ multiplex PCR; TCRdb's copy has only in-frame clones and leaves some out. Here the sample table reports about 110,000 clones. Sequences were obtained from PBMCs. The receptor source for this set is a man aged 50 to 60 in good health and CMV-seronegative.

The chain recombines TRBV7-2 with TRBJ1-2; tentatively, D is TRBD1 (5 bases). Germline loops: CDR1 SGHTA, CDR2 FQGNSA. The V and J ends lost 5 bases and 6 bases respectively, with 25 bases between them. This CDR3 is 17 amino acids long. DNA of the CDR3: TGTGCCAGCAGCCTGGCTTCGTGGGGCCTCACGAAGCATGGCTACACCTTC. The encoded protein is CASSLASWGLTKHGYTF.

The V call is TRBV7-2, the J call TRBJ1-1; D uncertain. V lost 0 bases and J lost 6, with 11 bases in between. Looked up from germline, CDR1 is SGHTA and CDR2 is FQGNSA. This CDR3 spans 14 amino acids. This CDR3 reads CASSLAMAGAEAFF. CDR3 in DNA: TGTGCCAGCAGCTTAGCCATGGCCGGAGCTGAAGCTTTCTTT.

The chain joins TRBV19 to TRBJ1-5; 8 nucleotides align to TRBD1. The CDR3 runs 13 residues. J lost 9 bases, V lost 5 bases, and 6 bases had no gene match. Germline V gene sequence: CDR1 LNHDA, CDR2 SQIVND (reference sequence). CDR3 bases: TGTGCCAGTAGTCAGGGGGCGAGGAGGCCCCAGCATTTT. Encoded protein: CASSQGARRPQHF.

This chain uses TRBV6-1 with TRBJ1-2; D might be TRBD1 (5 bases). This CDR3 contains 14 residues. Per the germline V gene, CDR1 is MNHNS and CDR2 is SASEGT. Trimming took off 3 bases at V and 2 bases at J, with 10 bases between the two ends. The chain's CDR3 is CASSDRGGNYGYTF. The DNA of the CDR3 is TGTGCCAGCAGTGACCGGGGGGGGAACTATGGCTACACCTTC.

The chain joins TRBV9 to TRBJ1-1; weak D call: TRBD1 (5 bases). The CDR3 has 14 residues. Per the germline V gene, CDR1 is SGDLS and CDR2 is YYNGEE. V was cut by 2 bases and J by 4 bases, with 12 bases left in between. The CDR3 DNA sequence: TGTGCCAGCAGCGTCATAGGGGAAGGCACTGAAGCTTTCTTT. Translating gives CASSVIGEGTEAFF.

This chain joins TRBV7-2 and TRBJ1-3; possible D gene TRBD1, 6 bases. Per germline, CDR1 SGHTA and CDR2 FQGNSA. This CDR3 has 15 amino acids. Between the trimmed V and J ends, which lost 4 bases and 2 bases, there was a span of 12 bases. CDR3 DNA: TGTGCCAGCAGCTCCCACAGGGTCGCTGGAAACACCATATATTTT. It encodes CASSSHRVAGNTIYF.

The chain links TRBV29-1 to TRBJ1-1; the D is unclear. Germline CDR1 SQVTM, CDR2 ANQGSEA. This CDR3 is 13 amino acids long. Trimming shortened V by 7 bases and J by 1 base, and 13 bases separated the two germline ends. The CDR3 protein is CSAGGVRNTEAFF. CDR3 coding DNA: TGCAGCGCCGGAGGCGTGCGGAACACTGAAGCTTTCTTT.

V usage is TRBV5-1 and J usage is TRBJ2-3; D possibly corresponds to TRBD2 (7 bases). The CDR3 is 16 amino acids. Germline V CDR1 and CDR2: SGHRS, YFSETQ. The ends were cut back, 0 bases at V and 4 bases at J, with 15 bases in the middle. CDR3 nucleotides: TGCGCCAGCAGCTTGGCGGGGGGCGAGACGGCAGATACGCAGTATTTT. It encodes CASSLAGGETADTQYF.

This chain uses TRBV5-1 with TRBJ2-7, with a possible D match to TRBD1 (7 bases). CDR1 SGHRS and CDR2 YFSETQ come from the germline V gene. The V end lost 0 bases, the J end lost 0 bases, and 10 bases lay between the germline ends. The CDR3 has 15 amino acids. CDR3 region: CASSLGGTASYEQYF. The CDR3 DNA reads TGCGCCAGCAGCTTGGGCGGGACAGCCTCCTACGAGCAGTACTTC.

The chain couples TRBV5-1 to TRBJ2-1; 8 nucleotides agree with TRBD2. The germline CDR1 and CDR2 sequences are SGHRS and YFSETQ. The CDR3 extends over 15 amino acids. V shed 2 bases, J shed 9 bases, and the junction held 10 bases outside the gene matches. The DNA of the CDR3 is TGCGCCAGCAGCTTCATGGGACTAGATCTAGGTGAGCAGTTCTTC. It specifies CASSFMGLDLGEQFF.

The chain is built from TRBV5-4 and TRBJ2-5; TRBD2 is a possible D gene (5 bases). Trimming took off 4 bases at V and 1 base at J, with 11 bases between the two ends. CDR1 and CDR2 (germline): SGHNT, YYREEE (reference sequence). The CDR3 length is 14 residues. The CDR3: CASSPGKGQETQYF. CDR3 sequence (DNA): TGTGCCAGCAGCCCGGGAAAGGGCCAAGAGACCCAGTACTTC.

Here the CDR3 DNA reads TGCGCCAGCATGCTGGAGATACAAGAGACCCAGTACTTC. Residues: CASMLEIQETQYF. V gene TRBV5-1 combines with J gene TRBJ2-5; D is unresolved. Trimming shortened V by 6 bases and J by 2 bases, and 11 bases separated the two germline ends. The CDR3 totals 13 residues. The V gene's germline CDR1 is SGHRS and CDR2 YFSETQ.

The chain links TRBV7-2 to TRBJ1-1; the D is unclear. CDR3 length: 15 residues. Germline V gene sequence: CDR1 SGHTA, CDR2 FQGNSA. V gave up 1 base and J gave up 1 base, with 10 bases separating them. The CDR3 DNA sequence: TGTGCCAGCAGCTTAGATAGACTTACGAACACTGAAGCTTTCTTT. Protein product: CASSLDRLTNTEAFF.

The CDR3 coding sequence is TGCGCCAGCAGCTTGACAATAAACTATGGCTACACCTTC. The encoded protein is CASSLTINYGYTF. V and J are TRBV5-1 and TRBJ1-2, with no clear D. CDR1 SGHRS and CDR2 YFSETQ come from the germline V gene. Trimming removed 1 base at V and 2 bases at J, with 6 bases between. This CDR3 spans 13 amino acids.

This chain connects TRBV5-6 to TRBJ2-7, with 13 bases lining up with TRBD2. This CDR3 comprises 15 residues. Germline values: CDR1 SGHDT, CDR2 YYEEEE. V was pared by 4 bases and J by 6 bases, with 7 bases of the junction left unmatched. The CDR3 here is CASSTRTSGRGEQYF. CDR3 DNA: TGTGCCAGCAGCACCCGGACTAGCGGGAGAGGCGAGCAGTACTTC.

V gene TRBV7-3 combines with J gene TRBJ2-1; D is ambiguous. The CDR3 has 15 residues. With 0 bases removed from V and 4 bases from J, the gap between germline ends came to 10 bases. Germline CDR1 and CDR2: SGHTA and FQGTGA. The CDR3 region is CASSLTGGPYNEQFF. In nucleotides, the CDR3 is TGTGCCAGCAGCTTAACAGGTGGGCCTTACAATGAGCAGTTCTTC. Variable domain in full (rest from reference TRBV7-3 and TRBJ2-1): GAGVSQTPSNKVTEKGKYVELRCDPISGHTALYWYRQSLGQGPEFLIYFQGTGAADDSGLPNDRFFAVRPEGSVSTLKIQRTERGDSAVYLCASSLTGGPYNEQFFGPGTRLTVL.

The V and J genes are TRBV27 and TRBJ1-5; D is undetermined. Germline lookup yields CDR1 MNHEY and CDR2 SMNVEV (reference sequence). This CDR3 has 14 amino acids. Trimming removed 5 bases from V and 0 bases from J, with 8 bases in between. CDR3 amino acids: CASSKTYSNQPQHF. The DNA for the CDR3 is TGTGCCAGCAGTAAAACTTATAGCAATCAGCCCCAGCATTTT.

The rearrangement links TRBV7-9 to TRBJ2-3, with 7 bases matching TRBD1. This CDR3 contains 15 residues. V was clipped by 3 bases and J by 0 bases; unmatched bases: 3. Looked up from germline, CDR1 is SEHNR and CDR2 is FQNEAQ (reference sequence). This chain's CDR3 is CASSLGRGSTDTQYF. The CDR3 nucleotides read TGTGCCAGCAGCTTGGGCAGGGGGAGCACAGATACGCAGTATTTT.

The chain joins TRBV19 to TRBJ1-2; maybe TRBD1 (5 bases). The V and J ends lost 3 bases and 12 bases respectively, with 17 bases between them. The CDR3 covers 13 residues. Per germline, CDR1 LNHDA and CDR2 SQIVND (reference sequence). CDR3 region: CASSIGQGVDNTF. The CDR3 region has the DNA TGTGCCAGTAGTATTGGGCAGGGTGTAGATAACACCTTC.

CDR3 DNA: TGCGCCAGCAGCTTGGACTTTGCGGGCGAGCTGTTTTTT. It is translated as CASSLDFAGELFF. The gene calls are TRBV5-1 and TRBJ2-2; weak D call: TRBD2 (5 bases). CDR1 and CDR2 from the germline V gene are SGHRS and YFSETQ. The CDR3 totals 13 residues. Trimming pared 0 bases from V and 11 bases from J, leaving 11 bases between.

The V and J genes are TRBV6-5 and TRBJ1-1; no definite D call. The CDR3 runs to 15 residues. Trimming stripped 3 bases from V and 3 bases from J, with 14 bases between. Germline CDR1 and CDR2: MNHEY and SVGAGI. This CDR3 reads CASSYRLAAYTEAFF. DNA of the CDR3: TGTGCCAGCAGTTATCGTTTGGCAGCGTACACTGAAGCTTTCTTT.

The rearrangement uses TRBV29-1 and TRBJ2-3; tentative D call: TRBD1 (6 bases). V was pared by 6 bases and J by 6 bases, with 19 bases between. This CDR3 spans 14 amino acids. From germline, CDR1 is SQVTM and CDR2 ANQGSEA. In DNA, the CDR3 is TGCAGCGTCCGAAGGGGGTCCCTCGTGGATACGCAGTATTTT. The encoded protein is CSVRRGSLVDTQYF.

The V call is TRBV7-2, the J call TRBJ2-7; a possible D gene is TRBD2 (5 bases). The CDR3 covers 13 residues. The V end was cut by 6 bases, the J end by 2 bases, with 11 bases between. The V gene's germline CDR1 is SGHTA and CDR2 FQGNSA. CDR3 protein: CASRQGSAYEQYF. Here the CDR3 DNA reads TGTGCCAGCAGACAAGGGAGCGCCTACGAGCAGTACTTC.

The CDR3 nucleotides are TGTGCCAGCAGCTCCGAACCCCCGGGACAGACCCACGAGCAGTACTTC. Protein sequence: CASSSEPPGQTHEQYF. V and J are TRBV7-9 and TRBJ2-7; 7 bases agree with TRBD1. Looked up from germline, CDR1 is SEHNR and CDR2 is FQNEAQ (reference sequence). The V segment lost 4 bases and the J segment 5 bases; nucleotides outside the gene matches: 14. The CDR3 loop spans 16 amino acids. Full variable domain (rest looked up from reference TRBV7-9 and TRBJ2-7): DTGVSQNPRHKITKRGQNVTFRCDPISEHNRLYWYRQTLGQGPEFLTYFQNEAQLEKSRLLSDRFSAERPKGSFSTLEIQRTEQGDSAMYLCASSSEPPGQTHEQYFGPGTRLTVT.

A note on this clone: This same CDR3 is encoded by further DNA sequences in the sample. J is TRBJ2-5 and V is TRBV5-1; 7 nucleotides line up with TRBD1. CDR3 length: 14 amino acids. Looked up from germline, CDR1 is SGHRS and CDR2 is YFSETQ. Trimming cost V 0 bases and J 5 bases; bases outside gene matches: 4. For the CDR3, the DNA is TGCGCCAGCAGCTTGGGACAGGGCGGGGAGACCCAGTACTTC. This encodes CASSLGQGGETQYF. Full variable domain (rest looked up from reference TRBV5-1 and TRBJ2-5): KAGVTQTPRYLIKTRGQQVTLSCSPISGHRSVSWYQQTPGQGLQFLFEYFSETQRNKGNFPGRFSGRQFSNSRSEMNVSTLELGDSALYLCASSLGQGGETQYFGPGTRLLVL.

This chain joins TRBV11-2 and TRBJ1-2; perhaps TRBD1 as D (6 bases). Looked up from germline, CDR1 is SGHAT and CDR2 is FQNNGV. Trimming took 7 bases from V and 7 from J, leaving 16 bases between them. The CDR3 is 13 residues long. CDR3 in DNA: TGTGCCAGCAACACACAGGGTTCCGGTGGCTACACCTTC. Its translation: CASNTQGSGGYTF.

V and J are TRBV7-9 and TRBJ1-1; 8 bases line up with TRBD1. This CDR3 has 14 amino acids. Unmatched junction bases numbered 3, after V lost 5 bases and J lost 1 base. The germline gives CDR1 SEHNR, CDR2 FQNEAQ (reference sequence). CDR3 DNA sequence: TGTGCCAGCAGCAAGGGACAGGCGAACACTGAAGCTTTCTTT. Residues: CASSKGQANTEAFF.

The chain is built from TRBV6-5 and TRBJ2-7, with TRBD2 identical over 13 bases. CDR3 length: 16 residues. V lost 4 bases, J lost 4 bases, and 7 bases stayed unmatched. The germline gives CDR1 MNHEY, CDR2 SVGAGI. This CDR3 reads CASSSWTSGSEYEQYF. CDR3 DNA: TGTGCCAGCAGTTCCTGGACTAGCGGGAGTGAATACGAGCAGTACTTC.

The V and J genes are TRBV7-9 and TRBJ1-1, with 7 bases fitting TRBD1. The V and J ends lost 5 bases and 5 bases, in that order; junction bases with no gene match: 8. The CDR3 totals 14 residues. CDR1 and CDR2 from the germline V gene are SEHNR and FQNEAQ (reference sequence). For the CDR3, the DNA is TGTGCCAGCAGCATCTGGGTGACAGGGACTGAAGCTTTCTTT. This codes for CASSIWVTGTEAFF.